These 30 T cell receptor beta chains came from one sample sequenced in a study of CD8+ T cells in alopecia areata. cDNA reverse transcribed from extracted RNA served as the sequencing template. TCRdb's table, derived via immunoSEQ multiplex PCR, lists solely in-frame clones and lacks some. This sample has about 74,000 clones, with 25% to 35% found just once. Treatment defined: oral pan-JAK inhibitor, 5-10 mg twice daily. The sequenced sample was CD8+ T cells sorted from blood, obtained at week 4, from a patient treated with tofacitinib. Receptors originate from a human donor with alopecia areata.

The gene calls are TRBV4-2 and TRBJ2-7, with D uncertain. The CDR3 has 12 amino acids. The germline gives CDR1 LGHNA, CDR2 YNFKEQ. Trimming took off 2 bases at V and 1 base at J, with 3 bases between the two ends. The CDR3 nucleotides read TGTGCCAGCAGCCAACATTCCTACGAGCAGTACTTC. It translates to CASSQHSYEQYF.

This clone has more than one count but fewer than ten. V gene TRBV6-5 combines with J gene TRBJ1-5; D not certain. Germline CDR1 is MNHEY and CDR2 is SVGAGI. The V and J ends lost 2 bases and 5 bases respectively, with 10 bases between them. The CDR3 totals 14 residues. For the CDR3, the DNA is TGTGCCAGCAGTTACAAAGGCGGTTATCAGCCCCAGCATTTT. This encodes CASSYKGGYQPQHF.

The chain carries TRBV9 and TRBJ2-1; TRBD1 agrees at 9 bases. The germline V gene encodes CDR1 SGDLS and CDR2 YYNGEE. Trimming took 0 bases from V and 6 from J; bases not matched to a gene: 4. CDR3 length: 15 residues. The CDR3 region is CASSVGTGVGNEQFF. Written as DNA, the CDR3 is TGTGCCAGCAGCGTAGGGACAGGGGTGGGCAATGAGCAGTTCTTC.

CDR3 bases: TGCAGCGCGACACTTCAAGAGACCCAGTACTTC. Protein product: CSATLQETQYF. The chain joins TRBV29-1 to TRBJ2-5, with D unclear. Trimming took 7 bases from V and 2 from J, leaving 8 bases between them. From germline, CDR1 is SQVTM and CDR2 ANQGSEA. CDR3 length: 11 residues.

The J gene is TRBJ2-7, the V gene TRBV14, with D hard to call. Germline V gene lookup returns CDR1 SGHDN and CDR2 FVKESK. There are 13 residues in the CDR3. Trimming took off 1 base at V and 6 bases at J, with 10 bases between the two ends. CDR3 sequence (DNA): TGTGCCAGCAGCCAAGGGGGTTGGGGCGAGCAGTACTTC. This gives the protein CASSQGGWGEQYF.

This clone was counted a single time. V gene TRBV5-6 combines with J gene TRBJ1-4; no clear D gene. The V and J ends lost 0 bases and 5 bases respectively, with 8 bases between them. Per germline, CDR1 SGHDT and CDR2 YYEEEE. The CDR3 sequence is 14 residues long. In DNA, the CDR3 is TGTGCCAGCAGCTTGGATCCGGGGAATGAAAAACTGTTTTTT. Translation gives CASSLDPGNEKLFF.

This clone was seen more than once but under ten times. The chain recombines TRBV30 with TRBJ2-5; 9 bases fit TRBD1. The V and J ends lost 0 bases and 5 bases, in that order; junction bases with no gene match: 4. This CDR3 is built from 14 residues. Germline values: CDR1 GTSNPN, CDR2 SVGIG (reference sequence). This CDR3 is CAWSVTGGLETQYF. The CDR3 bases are TGTGCCTGGAGTGTAACAGGGGGCTTGGAGACCCAGTACTTC.

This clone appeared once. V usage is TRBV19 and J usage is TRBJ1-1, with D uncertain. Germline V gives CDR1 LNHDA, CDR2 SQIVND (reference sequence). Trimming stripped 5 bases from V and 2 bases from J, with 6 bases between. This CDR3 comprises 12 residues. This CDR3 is CASSFQNTEAFF. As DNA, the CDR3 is TGTGCCAGTAGTTTTCAAAACACTGAAGCTTTCTTT.

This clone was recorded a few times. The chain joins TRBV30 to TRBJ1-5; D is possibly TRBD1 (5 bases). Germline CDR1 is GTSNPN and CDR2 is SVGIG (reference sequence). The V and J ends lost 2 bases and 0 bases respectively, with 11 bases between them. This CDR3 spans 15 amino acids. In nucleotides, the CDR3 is TGTGCCTGGAGTCTCCCCGGGGGTAGCAATCAGCCCCAGCATTTT. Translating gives CAWSLPGGSNQPQHF.

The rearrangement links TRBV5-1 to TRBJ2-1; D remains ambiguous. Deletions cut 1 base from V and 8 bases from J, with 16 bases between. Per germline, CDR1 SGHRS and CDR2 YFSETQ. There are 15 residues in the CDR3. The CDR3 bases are TGCGCCAGCAGCTTGAGTAGGCCAGGCATGCATGAGCAGTTCTTC. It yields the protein CASSLSRPGMHEQFF.

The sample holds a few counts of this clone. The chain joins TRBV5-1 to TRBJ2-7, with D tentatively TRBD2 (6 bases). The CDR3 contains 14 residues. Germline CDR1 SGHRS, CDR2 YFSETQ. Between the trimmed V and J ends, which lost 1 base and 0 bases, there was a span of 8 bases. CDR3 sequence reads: CASSLFGSSYEQYF. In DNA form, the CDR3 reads TGCGCCAGCAGCTTGTTCGGGAGCTCCTACGAGCAGTACTTC.

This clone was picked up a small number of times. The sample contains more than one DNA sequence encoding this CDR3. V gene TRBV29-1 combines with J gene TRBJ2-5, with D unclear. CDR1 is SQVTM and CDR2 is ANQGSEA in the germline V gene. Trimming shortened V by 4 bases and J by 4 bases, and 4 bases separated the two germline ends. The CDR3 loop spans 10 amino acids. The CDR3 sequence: CSVVSETQYF. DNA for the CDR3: TGCAGCGTTGTGTCAGAGACCCAGTACTTC.

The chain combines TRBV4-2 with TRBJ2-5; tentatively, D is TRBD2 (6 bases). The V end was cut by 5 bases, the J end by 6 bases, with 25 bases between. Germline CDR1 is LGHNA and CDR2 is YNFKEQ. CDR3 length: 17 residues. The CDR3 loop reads CASSLAFGGVKEKTQYF. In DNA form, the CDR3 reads TGTGCCAGCAGCTTGGCCTTTGGAGGGGTAAAGGAAAAGACCCAGTACTTC.

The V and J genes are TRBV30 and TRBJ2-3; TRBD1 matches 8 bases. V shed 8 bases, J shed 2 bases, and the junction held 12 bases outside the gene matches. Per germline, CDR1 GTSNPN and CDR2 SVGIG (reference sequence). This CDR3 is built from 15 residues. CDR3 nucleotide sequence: TGTGCCAGCAGCGCAGGACAGGGAGTCACAGATACGCAGTATTTT. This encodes CASSAGQGVTDTQYF.

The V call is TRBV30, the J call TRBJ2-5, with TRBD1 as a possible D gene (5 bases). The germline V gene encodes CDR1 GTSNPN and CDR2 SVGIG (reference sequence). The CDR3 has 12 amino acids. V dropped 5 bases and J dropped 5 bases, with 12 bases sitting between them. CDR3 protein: CAWGHLGETQYF. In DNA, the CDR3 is TGTGCCTGGGGACATCTAGGGGAGACCCAGTACTTC.

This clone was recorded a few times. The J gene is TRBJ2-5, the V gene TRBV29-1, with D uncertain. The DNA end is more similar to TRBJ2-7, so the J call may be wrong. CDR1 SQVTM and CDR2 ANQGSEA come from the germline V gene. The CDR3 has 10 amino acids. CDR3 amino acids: CSVEDYEQYF. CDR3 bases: TGCAGCGTTGAAGACTACGAGCAGTACTTC.

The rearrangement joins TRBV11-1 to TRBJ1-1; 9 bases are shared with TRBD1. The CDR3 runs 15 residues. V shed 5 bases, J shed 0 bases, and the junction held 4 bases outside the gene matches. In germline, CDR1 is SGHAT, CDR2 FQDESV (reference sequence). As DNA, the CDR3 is TGTGCCAGCAGCGCCGGACAGGGGATGAACACTGAAGCTTTCTTT. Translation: CASSAGQGMNTEAFF.

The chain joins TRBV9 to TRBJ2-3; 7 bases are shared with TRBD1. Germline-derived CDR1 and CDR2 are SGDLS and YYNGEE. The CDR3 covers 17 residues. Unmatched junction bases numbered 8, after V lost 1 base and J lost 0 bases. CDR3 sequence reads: CASSVPRQGSSTDTQYF. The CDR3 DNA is TGTGCCAGCAGCGTACCTCGACAGGGTTCCAGCACAGATACGCAGTATTTT.

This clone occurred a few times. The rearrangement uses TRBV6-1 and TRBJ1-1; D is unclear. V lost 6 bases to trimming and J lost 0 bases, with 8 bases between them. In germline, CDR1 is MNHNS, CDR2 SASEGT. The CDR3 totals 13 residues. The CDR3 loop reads CASSLWLNTEAFF. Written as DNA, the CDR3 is TGTGCCAGCAGCCTATGGTTGAACACTGAAGCTTTCTTT.

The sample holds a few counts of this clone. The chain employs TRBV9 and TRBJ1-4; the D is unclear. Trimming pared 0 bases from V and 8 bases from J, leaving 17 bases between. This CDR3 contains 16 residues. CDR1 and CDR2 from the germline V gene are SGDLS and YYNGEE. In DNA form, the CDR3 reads TGTGCCAGCAGCGTAGGACGGGTATTCTTGGGGGAAAAACTGTTTTTT. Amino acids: CASSVGRVFLGEKLFF.

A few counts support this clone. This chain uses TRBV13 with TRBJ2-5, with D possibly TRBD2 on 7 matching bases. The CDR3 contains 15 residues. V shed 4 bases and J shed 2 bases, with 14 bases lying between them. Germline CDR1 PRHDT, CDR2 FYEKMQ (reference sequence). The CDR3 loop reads CASSSTQGLQETQYF. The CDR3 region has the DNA TGTGCCAGCAGCTCGACACAGGGACTACAAGAGACCCAGTACTTC.

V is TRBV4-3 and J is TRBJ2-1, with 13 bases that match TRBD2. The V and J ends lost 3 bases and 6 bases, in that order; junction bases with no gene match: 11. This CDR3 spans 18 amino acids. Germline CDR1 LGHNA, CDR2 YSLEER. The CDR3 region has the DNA TGCGCCAGCAGCCACGGGACTAGCGGGGACCCACGGGGCAATGAGCAGTTCTTC. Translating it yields CASSHGTSGDPRGNEQFF.

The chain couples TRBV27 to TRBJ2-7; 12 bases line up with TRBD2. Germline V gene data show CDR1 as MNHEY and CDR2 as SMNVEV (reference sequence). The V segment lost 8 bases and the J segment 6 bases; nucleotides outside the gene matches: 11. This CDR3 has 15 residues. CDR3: CASLPGLAGPCEQYF. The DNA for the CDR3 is TGTGCCAGCCTCCCGGGACTAGCGGGCCCCTGCGAGCAGTACTTC.

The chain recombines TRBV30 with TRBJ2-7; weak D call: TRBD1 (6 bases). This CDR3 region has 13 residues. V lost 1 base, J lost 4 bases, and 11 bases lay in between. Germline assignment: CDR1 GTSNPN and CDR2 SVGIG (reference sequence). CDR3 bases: TGTGCCTGGAGTGAACAGGGATTGTACGAGCAGTACTTC. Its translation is CAWSEQGLYEQYF.

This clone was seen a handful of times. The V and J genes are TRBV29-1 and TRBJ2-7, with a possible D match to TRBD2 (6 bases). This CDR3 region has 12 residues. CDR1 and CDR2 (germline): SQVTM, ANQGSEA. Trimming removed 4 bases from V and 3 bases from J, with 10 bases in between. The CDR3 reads CSVGPSDYEQYF. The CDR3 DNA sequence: TGCAGCGTTGGCCCTAGCGACTACGAGCAGTACTTC.

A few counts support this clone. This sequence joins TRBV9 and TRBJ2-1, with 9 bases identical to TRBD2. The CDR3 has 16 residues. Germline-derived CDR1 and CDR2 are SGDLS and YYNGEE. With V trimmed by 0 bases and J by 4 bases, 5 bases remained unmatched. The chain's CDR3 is CASSVDASGTYNEQFF. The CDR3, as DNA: TGTGCCAGCAGCGTAGACGCTAGCGGGACATACAATGAGCAGTTCTTC.

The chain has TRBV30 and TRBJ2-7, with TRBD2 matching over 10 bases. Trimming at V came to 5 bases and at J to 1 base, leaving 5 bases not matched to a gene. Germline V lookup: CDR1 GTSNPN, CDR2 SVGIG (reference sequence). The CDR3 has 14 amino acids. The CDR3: CAWEVAGGSYEQYF. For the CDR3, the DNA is TGTGCCTGGGAGGTAGCGGGAGGATCCTACGAGCAGTACTTC.

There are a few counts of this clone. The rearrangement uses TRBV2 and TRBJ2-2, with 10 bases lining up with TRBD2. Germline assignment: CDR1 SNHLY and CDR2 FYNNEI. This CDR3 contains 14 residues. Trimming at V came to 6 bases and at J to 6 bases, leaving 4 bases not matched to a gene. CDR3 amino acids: CASRAGGDAGELFF. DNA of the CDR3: TGTGCCAGCAGAGCGGGAGGGGACGCCGGGGAGCTGTTTTTT.

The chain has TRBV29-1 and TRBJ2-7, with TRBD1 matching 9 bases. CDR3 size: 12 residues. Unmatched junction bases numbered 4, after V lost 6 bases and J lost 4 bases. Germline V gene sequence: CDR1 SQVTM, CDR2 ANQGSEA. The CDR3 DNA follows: TGCAGCGTCGGACAGGGGATATACGAGCAGTACTTC. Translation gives CSVGQGIYEQYF.

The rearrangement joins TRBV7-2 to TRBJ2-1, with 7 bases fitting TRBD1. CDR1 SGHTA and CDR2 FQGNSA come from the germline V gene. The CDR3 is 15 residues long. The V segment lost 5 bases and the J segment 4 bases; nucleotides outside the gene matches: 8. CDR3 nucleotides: TGTGCCAGCAGCCACCCAGAGACAGGGTACAATGAGCAGTTCTTC. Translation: CASSHPETGYNEQFF.